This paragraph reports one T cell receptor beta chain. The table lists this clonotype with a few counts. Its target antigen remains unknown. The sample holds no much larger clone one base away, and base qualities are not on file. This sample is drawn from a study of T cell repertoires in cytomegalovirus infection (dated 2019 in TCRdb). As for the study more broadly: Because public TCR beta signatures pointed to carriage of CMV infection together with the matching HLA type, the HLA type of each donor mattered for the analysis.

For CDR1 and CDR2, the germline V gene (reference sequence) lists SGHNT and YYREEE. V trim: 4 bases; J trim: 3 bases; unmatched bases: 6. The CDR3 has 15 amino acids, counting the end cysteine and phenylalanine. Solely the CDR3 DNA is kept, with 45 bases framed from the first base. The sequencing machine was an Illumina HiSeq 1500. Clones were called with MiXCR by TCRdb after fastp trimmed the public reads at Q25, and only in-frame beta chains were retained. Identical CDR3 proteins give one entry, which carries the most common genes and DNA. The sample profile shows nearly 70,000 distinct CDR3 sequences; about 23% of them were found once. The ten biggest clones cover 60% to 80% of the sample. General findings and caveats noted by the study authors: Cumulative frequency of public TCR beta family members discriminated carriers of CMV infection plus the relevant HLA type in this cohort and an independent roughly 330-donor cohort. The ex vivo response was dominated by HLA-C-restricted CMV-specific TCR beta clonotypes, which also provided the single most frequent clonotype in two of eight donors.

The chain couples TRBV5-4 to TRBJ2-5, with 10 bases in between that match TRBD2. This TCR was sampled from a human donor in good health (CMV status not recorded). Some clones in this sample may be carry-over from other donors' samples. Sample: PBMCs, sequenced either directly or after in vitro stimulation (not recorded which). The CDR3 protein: CASSPSGRSEETQYF. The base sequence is TGTGCCAGCAGCCCTAGCGGGAGATCTGAAGAGACCCAGTACTTC.